The rows below give T cell receptor beta chains drawn from one sample of a study of blood T cell repertoires in COVID-19. TCRdb's copy holds only in-frame clones and misses some; the assay was immunoSEQ multiplex PCR. Here the sample spans some 60,000 clones, more than 85% being singletons. The source material was peripheral blood. The origin of the receptors is a man between 65 and 85 years old with acute or convalescent COVID-19. Each CDR3 is given with its conserved first and last residue. D genes are given only for firm matches. Clone size, where shown, is once, few, many, or a class for clones that have expanded.

clone size	D gene	V gene	J gene	CDR3 protein	CDR3 DNA
few	-	TRBV7-2	TRBJ2-2	CASSIGLPRTGELFF	TGTGCCAGCAGCATTGGACTACCGAGGACCGGGGAGCTGTTTTTT
-	-	TRBV6-6	TRBJ1-6	CASARGADNSPLHF	TGTGCCAGCGCGAGAGGAGCGGATAATTCACCCCTCCACTTT
-	-	TRBV7-9	TRBJ2-1	CATQRADEQFF	TGTGCCACCCAGAGAGCGGATGAGCAGTTCTTC
-	-	TRBV3-1/TRBV3-2	TRBJ2-5	CGSGGRGEETQYF	TGTGGTTCCGGGGGCCGGGGGGAAGAGACCCAGTACTTC
-	TRBD2	TRBV7-3	TRBJ2-1	CASSYSPLRPGLAGVYEQFF	TGTGCCAGCAGCTACTCTCCTCTACGCCCGGGACTAGCGGGAGTATATGAGCAGTTCTTC
-	-	TRBV30	TRBJ1-1	CAWASWNTEAFF	TGTGCCTGGGCCTCGTGGAACACTGAAGCTTTCTTT
-	-	TRBV6-5	TRBJ1-2	CASQRTGGYTF	TGTGCCAGCCAACGAACAGGGGGCTACACCTTC
-	-	TRBV12-3/TRBV12-4	TRBJ2-3	CASGLSDTQYF	TGTGCCAGCGGGCTCTCGGATACGCAGTATTTT
few	-	TRBV19	TRBJ2-7	CASSNYYEQYF	TGTGCCAGTAGTAACTATTACGAGCAGTACTTC
-	-	TRBV3-1/TRBV3-2	TRBJ2-1	CASSQVGGSEQFF	TGTGCCAGCAGCCAAGTGGGTGGGAGTGAGCAGTTCTTC
once	-	TRBV15	TRBJ2-1	CATAKSPDSYNEQFF	TGTGCCACCGCCAAGAGCCCCGACAGCTACAATGAGCAGTTCTTC
-	TRBD1	TRBV6-6	TRBJ1-2	CASSVEGALGYTF	TGTGCCAGCAGTGTCGAGGGGGCGCTTGGCTACACCTTC
-	TRBD1	TRBV7-9	TRBJ2-3	CASSRPPTGEVTDTQYF	TGTGCCAGCAGCCGGCCCCCGACAGGGGAGGTGACAGATACGCAGTATTTT
once	TRBD2	TRBV19	TRBJ2-1	CASSIGSRASGRANEQFF	TGTGCCAGTAGTATAGGTTCCAGGGCTAGCGGACGGGCCAATGAGCAGTTCTTC
-	-	TRBV6-5	TRBJ1-5	CAILPPGSNQPQHF	TGTGCCATCCTACCGCCAGGAAGCAATCAGCCCCAGCATTTT
-	-	TRBV7-2	TRBJ2-5	CASSLIPGAQYF	TGTGCCAGCAGCTTAATCCCAGGGGCCCAGTACTTC
-	TRBD1	TRBV6-4	TRBJ2-2	CASRAGTARSLNTGELFF	TGTGCCAGCAGGGCCGGGACAGCCAGATCGTTGAACACCGGGGAGCTGTTTTTT
-	-	TRBV6-1	TRBJ2-5	CASSGRPVVSGQETQYF	TGTGCCAGCAGTGGTCGCCCGGTCGTATCGGGACAAGAGACCCAGTACTTC
-	-	TRBV6-5	TRBJ2-6	CASSYSESGANVLTF	TGTGCCAGCAGTTACTCGGAGTCTGGGGCCAACGTCCTGACTTTC